This TCR beta chain originates from a study of blood T cell repertoires in COVID-19. The table came from immunoSEQ multiplex PCR; TCRdb's copy has only in-frame clones and leaves some out. The sample has roughly 90,000 clones; about 80% are singletons. This CDR3 has 16 residues. CDR1 and CDR2 (germline): SGHVS, FNYEAQ. V lost 5 bases, J lost 8 bases, and 21 bases lay in between. Sequencing input: peripheral blood. The chain uses TRBV7-6 and TRBJ2-2, with D maybe TRBD1 (7 bases). The TCR was taken from a woman aged 70-85 years with acute or convalescent COVID-19. The CDR3 DNA reads as TGTGCCAGCAGCCCGTCCCGGGACAGAGGGAGGGGGGAGCTGTTTTTT. Amino acid sequence: CASSPSRDRGRGELFF.